This T cell receptor (beta chain) appears in the sequencing data of a study of Graves' ophthalmopathy and Graves' hyperthyroidism. Deletions cut 4 bases from V and 5 bases from J, with 21 bases between. The CDR3 totals 15 residues. Germline CDR1 reads DFQATT; CDR2 reads SNEGSKA (reference sequence). Of note for this clonotype: The antigen is not known.

Whole-study findings and limits: It was with about 71% sensitivity and just under 75% specificity that the model predicted ophthalmopathy progression. Blood shared most expanded thyroid clonotypes above 0.001 frequency.

Amplification of the TCR beta CDR3 regions used RNA transcripts (as template). Second-round multiplex PCR came after first-round RT-PCR with HTBI primers. TCRdb re-called the multiplex PCR reads with MiXCR, one entry per CDR3 protein. This sample carries about 620,000 distinct CDR3 sequences, approximately 22% of them seen once, and the ten largest clones take roughly 6.9%. The hyperthyroidism patients, aged 18 to 65, had been newly diagnosed, with under 2 months' duration. The sequence was obtained from a young woman with stable Graves' hyperthyroidism. Some clones in this sample may be carry-over from other donors' samples. The sample consisted of peripheral blood. The chain carries TRBV20-1 and TRBJ2-7, with D possibly matching TRBD2 (6 bases). As DNA, the CDR3 is TGCAGTGCTATACCAACGGGACTCGTCGGGAACGAGCAGTACTTC. This codes for CSAIPTGLVGNEQYF.